This T cell receptor (beta chain) was recorded in a study of T cells in Graves' hyperthyroidism and ophthalmopathy. There are 14 residues in the CDR3. Germline V CDR1 and CDR2: MDHEN, SYDVKM. With respect to this clonotype: With a much larger clone just one base away, this may be a read error.

Template material for amplifying TCR beta CDR3 regions consisted of RNA transcripts. During a first-round RT-PCR of the TCR CDR3, the HTBI primer set was used. TCRdb re-called the multiplex PCR reads through MiXCR, storing one row per CDR3 protein. The table lists 340,000 or so distinct CDR3 sequences, approximately 18% of them singletons. The sequence derives from a woman in her 50s with Graves' hyperthyroidism. The source material was blood. The chain carries TRBV28 and TRBJ1-5, with D perhaps matching TRBD1 (5 bases). In nucleotides, the CDR3 is TGTGCCAGCAGTTCACCAGGGCTGGGTCAGCCCCGGCATTTT. Amino acid sequence: CASSSPGLGQPRHF.